This T cell receptor (beta chain) was found in a study of blood T cells in healthy people across ages. Looking at the study overall: About one barcoded beta molecule per two T cells came from capture by template switching. Study results and caveats: Older age went with lower TCR beta diversity per million T cells, in a roughly linear way.

This clonotype was detected only a few times. Its target is unknown. The CDR3 is 16 amino acids. V lost 0 bases to trimming and J lost 6 bases; unmatched junction nucleotides: 6. Germline lookup yields CDR1 ENHRY and CDR2 SYGVKD. Alongside a J-beta primer mix, a sample-barcoded 5' primer served in a second PCR lasting roughly 7 to 11 cycles. One entry per CDR3 protein, called by TCRdb with MiXCR from the 5' RACE reads. The sample contains approximately 780,000 distinct CDR3 sequences, 20% to 30% of which appear only once. This same sample was also taken into another study, of T cells of mothers and their children. This second study says: cDNA synthesis used all extracted RNA, approximately 1.6 ug per 15 ul. Relative to unrelated pairs, biologically related mother-child dyads exhibited marginally greater, non-significant overlap.

This chain links TRBV10-3 with TRBJ1-5, with 9 positions matching TRBD1. The sample comprised blood. This receptor was taken from a boy younger than 18 in good health. The CDR3 bases are TGTGCCATCAGTGAGTCCCGGGACAGGGTCTCTCAGCCCCAGCATTTT. It specifies CAISESRDRVSQPQHF.